The 21 T cell receptor beta chains given below trace back to one sample, sequenced in a study of control samples from healthy donors and cancer patients. The assay was immunoSEQ multiplex PCR, and TCRdb's table has in-frame clones only and misses some. The sample yields roughly 450,000 clones, around nine tenths seen once. Input material: PBMCs. Every receptor here comes from a man in his forties with head and neck cancer.

V is TRBV7-2 and J is TRBJ2-2; TRBD1 might be the D (5 bases). V was trimmed by 5 bases and J by 2 bases, leaving 12 bases between them. From germline, CDR1 is SGHTA and CDR2 FQGNSA. There are 15 residues in the CDR3. CDR3 DNA sequence: TGTGCCAGCAGCCCGTCGCAGGGCAACACCGGGGAGCTGTTTTTT. It codes for CASSPSQGNTGELFF.

The V and J genes are TRBV6-5 and TRBJ2-7, with a possible D match to TRBD2 (6 bases). The CDR3 runs 15 residues. Germline V gene lookup returns CDR1 MNHEY and CDR2 SVGAGI. The V and J ends lost 10 bases and 2 bases respectively, with 21 bases between them. CDR3 residues: CATSLKLADPYEQYF. For the CDR3, the DNA is TGTGCCACCAGCCTTAAGTTAGCGGACCCCTACGAGCAGTACTTC.

This rearrangement joins TRBV27 to TRBJ1-1, with no clear D. This CDR3 region has 14 residues. The germline gives CDR1 MNHEY, CDR2 SMNVEV (reference sequence). With 0 bases removed from V and 2 bases from J, the gap between germline ends came to 7 bases. CDR3 sequence: CASSLSLANTEAFF. The DNA for the CDR3 is TGTGCCAGCAGTTTATCGCTGGCTAACACTGAAGCTTTCTTT.

The V gene is TRBV19, the J gene TRBJ2-2; no firm D call. The V end lost 5 bases, the J end lost 6 bases, and 16 bases lay between the germline ends. CDR1 and CDR2 (germline): LNHDA, SQIVND (reference sequence). This CDR3 spans 15 amino acids. CDR3 in DNA: TGTGCCAGTAGTCTGCGGCCGGTGGACCCCGGGGAGCTGTTTTTT. It yields the protein CASSLRPVDPGELFF. Full variable domain (rest looked up from reference TRBV19 and TRBJ2-2): DGGITQSPKYLFRKEGQNVTLSCEQNLNHDAMYWYRQDPGQGLRLIYYSQIVNDFQKGDIAEGYSVSREKKESFPLTVTSAQKNPTAFYLCASSLRPVDPGELFFGEGSRLTVL.

This chain links TRBV24-1 with TRBJ2-2, with D uncertain. This CDR3 is 17 amino acids long. Germline V gene lookup returns CDR1 KGHDR and CDR2 SFDVKD. The V end lost 3 bases, the J end lost 0 bases, and 13 bases lay between the germline ends. Here the CDR3 reads CATSDPRTDANTGELFF. The CDR3 bases are TGTGCCACCAGTGATCCGAGGACGGACGCGAACACCGGGGAGCTGTTTTTT.

This sequence joins TRBV7-9 and TRBJ2-5; 9 bases align to TRBD2. Germline values: CDR1 SEHNR, CDR2 FQNEAQ (reference sequence). Trimming at V came to 6 bases and at J to 5 bases, leaving 22 bases not matched to a gene. The CDR3 runs 19 residues. CDR3 coding DNA: TGTGCCAGCAGGAGCCCCCCTTTATCCAGCGGGAGGCTGGCGGAGACCCAGTACTTC. Translated: CASRSPPLSSGRLAETQYF.

This chain joins TRBV5-8 and TRBJ2-7, with 7 bases matching TRBD1. The V segment lost 0 bases and the J segment 1 base; nucleotides outside the gene matches: 4. The germline V gene encodes CDR1 SGHTS and CDR2 YDEGEE. The CDR3 sequence is 15 residues long. The CDR3 loop reads CASSLGQGSSYEQYF. DNA for the CDR3: TGTGCCAGCAGCTTGGGACAGGGAAGTTCCTACGAGCAGTACTTC.

The rearrangement links TRBV6-5 to TRBJ1-1, with D unresolved. This CDR3 is built from 15 residues. Germline CDR1 reads MNHEY; CDR2 reads SVGAGI. Trimming shortened V by 7 bases and J by 6 bases, and 21 bases separated the two germline ends. The DNA of the CDR3 is TGTGCCAGCACTCTTCGGACGGGCCGTCGAGCTGAAGCTTTCTTT. Protein product: CASTLRTGRRAEAFF.

The gene calls are TRBV7-9 and TRBJ2-5, with TRBD1 matching over 11 bases. CDR3 length equals 14 residues. CDR1 and CDR2 (germline): SEHNR, FQNEAQ (reference sequence). V lost 5 bases, J lost 5 bases, and 4 bases stayed unmatched. The DNA for the CDR3 is TGTGCCAGCAGCATAGGGACAGGGGGGGAGACCCAGTACTTC. Its translation: CASSIGTGGETQYF.

The V and J genes are TRBV6-5 and TRBJ2-7, with a tentative D call TRBD1 (6 bases). Per the germline V gene, CDR1 is MNHEY and CDR2 is SVGAGI. Trimming shortened V by 6 bases and J by 0 bases, and 12 bases separated the two germline ends. The CDR3 is 14 residues long. CDR3: CASSHDRNSYEQYF. CDR3 sequence (DNA): TGTGCCAGCAGCCACGACAGGAACTCCTACGAGCAGTACTTC.

This chain links TRBV4-3 with TRBJ1-2; no reliable D call. This CDR3 has 14 residues. V gave up 0 bases and J gave up 6 bases, with 11 bases separating them. The germline gives CDR1 LGHNA, CDR2 YSLEER. In DNA form, the CDR3 reads TGCGCCAGCAGCCAAGATGAGGCGGTTAATGGCTACACCTTC. It codes for CASSQDEAVNGYTF.

This clone was recorded once. The chain uses TRBV25-1 and TRBJ2-5; 11 nucleotides match TRBD2. V trimming: 2 bases; J trimming: 1 base; junction bases outside the gene matches: 3. The CDR3 consists of 16 residues. From germline, CDR1 is MGHDK and CDR2 SYGVNS. This CDR3 is CASSEGLAGFQETQYF. In DNA, the CDR3 is TGTGCCAGCAGTGAAGGACTAGCGGGTTTCCAAGAGACCCAGTACTTC.

The chain joins TRBV5-5 to TRBJ1-5, with 9 bases identical to TRBD1. The germline gives CDR1 SGHKS, CDR2 YYEKEE (reference sequence). CDR3 length: 14 residues. Trimming took 2 bases from V and 5 from J; bases not matched to a gene: 2. The CDR3 DNA sequence: TGTGCCAGCAGCTTAGGGACAGGGCATCAGCCCCAGCATTTT. It codes for CASSLGTGHQPQHF.

This chain links TRBV9 with TRBJ2-1; 11 bases are shared with TRBD2. Germline CDR1 and CDR2: SGDLS and YYNGEE. With V trimmed by 3 bases and J by 9 bases, 5 bases remained unmatched. The CDR3 covers 14 residues. CDR3 nucleotide sequence: TGTGCCAGCAGCGCCAGTAGCGGGGGGGGTGAGCAGTTCTTC. Amino acid sequence: CASSASSGGGEQFF.

The V call is TRBV7-6, the J call TRBJ2-1; 8 positions agree with TRBD1. This CDR3 region has 15 residues. V shed 7 bases, J shed 2 bases, and the junction held 7 bases outside the gene matches. Germline CDR1 and CDR2: SGHVS and FNYEAQ. The CDR3 reads CASTLGQGPYNEQFF. The DNA of the CDR3 is TGTGCCAGCACCCTAGGACAGGGCCCCTACAATGAGCAGTTCTTC.

The chain couples TRBV6-5 to TRBJ2-5; D gene unclear. Germline V gene sequence: CDR1 MNHEY, CDR2 SVGAGI. The V end lost 7 bases, the J end lost 3 bases, and 15 bases lay between the germline ends. The CDR3 contains 14 residues. The CDR3 loop is CASKREAGKETQYF. The CDR3 DNA reads TGTGCCAGCAAGAGAGAGGCCGGAAAAGAGACCCAGTACTTC.

This clone was recorded only once. This chain uses TRBV6-6 with TRBJ1-6; D perhaps matches TRBD1 (5 bases). V lost 2 bases and J lost 5, with 7 bases in between. The CDR3 length is 14 residues. Germline loops: CDR1 MNHNY, CDR2 SVGAGI (reference sequence). This chain's CDR3 is CASSYRDHNSPLHF. CDR3 in DNA: TGTGCCAGCAGTTACAGGGACCATAATTCACCCCTCCACTTT.

This chain connects TRBV28 to TRBJ2-7; D possibly matches TRBD1 or TRBD2 (5 bases each). The CDR3 has 14 residues. Germline V gene data show CDR1 as MDHEN and CDR2 as SYDVKM. Trimming removed 6 bases from V and 6 bases from J, with 18 bases in between. CDR3 bases: TGTGCCAGCAGGAGAGGGGTAGCGTGGGTCGAGCAGTACTTC. It yields the protein CASRRGVAWVEQYF.

This clone came up a few times. Here the CDR3 DNA reads TGTGCCTGGAGTGGGGACTACGAGCAGTACTTC. Translating gives CAWSGDYEQYF. The genes are TRBV30 and TRBJ2-7; D gene unclear. The CDR3 is 11 amino acids. The germline CDR1 and CDR2 sequences are GTSNPN and SVGIG (reference sequence). Trimming took off 1 base at V and 3 bases at J, with 4 bases between the two ends. The full variable domain, completed using reference TRBV30 and TRBJ2-7, is SQTIHQWPATLVQPVGSPLSLECTVEGTSNPNLYWYRQAAGRGLQLLFYSVGIGQISSEVPQNLSASRPQDRQFILSSKKLLLSDSGFYLCAWSGDYEQYFGPGTRLTVT.

The chain has TRBV28 and TRBJ2-1, with TRBD2 identical over 10 bases. Trimming at V came to 2 bases and at J to 5 bases, leaving 15 bases not matched to a gene. This CDR3 contains 19 residues. Germline V gene sequence: CDR1 MDHEN, CDR2 SYDVKM. CDR3 protein: CASSLRFLAGVNENNEQFF. CDR3 in DNA: TGTGCCAGCAGTTTAAGGTTCCTAGCGGGAGTGAATGAAAACAATGAGCAGTTCTTC.

The chain employs TRBV28 and TRBJ1-3; D is undetermined. The V end was cut by 7 bases, the J end by 3 bases, with 10 bases between. Germline CDR1 is MDHEN and CDR2 is SYDVKM. The CDR3 is 13 residues long. CDR3 region: CASTPGGGNTIYF. The CDR3 nucleotides read TGTGCCAGCACGCCGGGTGGTGGAAACACCATATATTTT. The full variable domain, rest sourced from reference TRBV28 and TRBJ1-3, is DVKVTQSSRYLVKRTGEKVFLECVQDMDHENMFWYRQDPGLGLRLIYFSYDVKMKEKGDIPEGYSVSREKKERFSLILESASTNQTSMYLCASTPGGGNTIYFGEGSWLTVV.